This is a list of T cell receptor beta chains from one sample in a study of blood T cell repertoires in COVID-19. Only in-frame clones appear in the TCRdb table, and some are missing; sequencing was by immunoSEQ multiplex PCR. The sample shows hundreds of thousands of clones, 80% to 90% of them seen only once. Sequenced sample: PBMCs or T cells enriched from blood (not recorded which). Source of these receptors: a woman between 35 and 50 years old who had been exposed to COVID-19. CDR3s include the opening cysteine and the closing phenylalanine or tryptophan. Fields, in order: V gene, J gene, D gene, clone size, CDR3 DNA, CDR3 protein. A D gene is named only where the DNA matches it firmly. Size is omitted from some rows. Given values are once, few, many or a class for expanded clones.

v_gene: TRBV11-2; j_gene: TRBJ1-3; d_gene: TRBD1; abundance: once; CDR3nt: TGTGCCAGCAGCACTCACAAGGGGGCGGGAAACACCATATATTTT; CDR3aa: CASSTHKGAGNTIYF
v_gene: TRBV19; j_gene: TRBJ2-1; d_gene: TRBD2; abundance: -; CDR3nt: TGTGCCACCACGCGGGGGGGCAGCTCCTACAATGAGCAGTTCTTC; CDR3aa: CATTRGGSSYNEQFF
v_gene: TRBV12-3/TRBV12-4; j_gene: TRBJ2-3; d_gene: -; abundance: -; CDR3nt: TGTGCCAGCAGTTTGGGCCGAGGGGATACGCAGTATTTT; CDR3aa: CASSLGRGDTQYF
v_gene: TRBV30; j_gene: TRBJ1-2; d_gene: -; abundance: -; CDR3nt: TGTGGCTGGCAACGAGACAGCTATGGCTACACCTTC; CDR3aa: CGWQRDSYGYTF
v_gene: TRBV12-5; j_gene: TRBJ2-7; d_gene: -; abundance: -; CDR3nt: TGTGCTAGTGGTTTGGTAGGAGGCGCCTACGAGCAGTACTTC; CDR3aa: CASGLVGGAYEQYF
v_gene: TRBV10-3; j_gene: TRBJ1-2; d_gene: TRBD1; abundance: -; CDR3nt: TGTGCCATCCGCGATGTAGGACAGGAAGATGGCTACACCTTC; CDR3aa: CAIRDVGQEDGYTF
v_gene: TRBV6-5; j_gene: TRBJ1-2; d_gene: -; abundance: -; CDR3nt: TGTGCCAGCACCTACGGGCAGGGTTATGGCTACACCTTC; CDR3aa: CASTYGQGYGYTF
v_gene: TRBV12-3/TRBV12-4; j_gene: TRBJ1-2; d_gene: TRBD1; abundance: -; CDR3nt: TGTGCCAGCAGCCGGGGACAGGGGGCCGGCTACACCTTC; CDR3aa: CASSRGQGAGYTF
v_gene: TRBV11-2; j_gene: TRBJ1-1; d_gene: -; abundance: -; CDR3nt: TGTGCCAGCAGCTTTGGAGAGAACACTGAAGCTTTCTTT; CDR3aa: CASSFGENTEAFF
v_gene: TRBV7-6; j_gene: TRBJ1-3; d_gene: -; abundance: -; CDR3nt: TGTGCCAGCAGCTCGAGTTGGGCGGGAAGCTCTGGAAACACCATATATTTT; CDR3aa: CASSSSWAGSSGNTIYF
v_gene: TRBV3-1/TRBV3-2; j_gene: TRBJ2-5; d_gene: -; abundance: -; CDR3nt: TGTGCCAGCAGCCAAGACCCGAGGACAGTGCCCTTAAAGACCCAGTACTTC; CDR3aa: CASSQDPRTVPLKTQYF
v_gene: TRBV9; j_gene: TRBJ2-7; d_gene: -; abundance: -; CDR3nt: TGTGCCAGCAGCCCCCGCCCGGGCTCCTACGAGCAGTACTTC; CDR3aa: CASSPRPGSYEQYF
v_gene: TRBV9; j_gene: TRBJ2-1; d_gene: TRBD2; abundance: -; CDR3nt: TGTGCCAGCTCCCCTGGGGGGGGGTTAAATGAGCAGTTCTTC; CDR3aa: CASSPGGGLNEQFF
v_gene: TRBV20-1; j_gene: TRBJ2-7; d_gene: TRBD2; abundance: -; CDR3nt: TGCAGTGCCGGGAGGGGTTTCGAGCAGTACTTC; CDR3aa: CSAGRGFEQYF
v_gene: TRBV4-3; j_gene: TRBJ1-1; d_gene: TRBD1; abundance: -; CDR3nt: TGCGCCAGCAGCCGGGACAGGGAGGGATCAGCTTTCTTT; CDR3aa: CASSRDREGSAFF
v_gene: TRBV19; j_gene: TRBJ1-6; d_gene: -; abundance: -; CDR3nt: TGTGCCAGTAGTGCCACTAATTCGGGTAATTCACCCCTCCACTTT; CDR3aa: CASSATNSGNSPLHF
v_gene: TRBV6-5; j_gene: TRBJ2-7; d_gene: TRBD1; abundance: -; CDR3nt: TGTGCCAGCAGGACAGGGCGGGAGCAGTACTTC; CDR3aa: CASRTGREQYF
v_gene: TRBV19; j_gene: TRBJ2-5; d_gene: TRBD2; abundance: -; CDR3nt: TGTGCCAGTAGTCCTAGCGGGGGAGAGACCCAGTACTTC; CDR3aa: CASSPSGGETQYF
v_gene: TRBV13; j_gene: TRBJ2-1; d_gene: -; abundance: -; CDR3nt: TGTGCCAGCAGCTCCCGCGGGAATGAGCAGTTCTTC; CDR3aa: CASSSRGNEQFF
v_gene: TRBV5-5; j_gene: TRBJ1-4; d_gene: -; abundance: once; CDR3nt: TGTGCCAGCAGTCTGGACAGTTTTACTGAAAAACTGTTTTTT; CDR3aa: CASSLDSFTEKLFF
v_gene: TRBV7-3; j_gene: TRBJ1-1; d_gene: TRBD1; abundance: -; CDR3nt: TGTGCCAGCGGTACAGGGGTGGGGAGCACTGAAGCTTTCTTT; CDR3aa: CASGTGVGSTEAFF
v_gene: TRBV6-2/TRBV6-3; j_gene: TRBJ1-2; d_gene: -; abundance: -; CDR3nt: TGTGCCAGCAGTTCGACATCTTTGGGCTACACCTTC; CDR3aa: CASSSTSLGYTF
v_gene: TRBV9; j_gene: TRBJ1-6; d_gene: -; abundance: -; CDR3nt: TGTGCCAGCAGCACTAGCCCCGGGGGTGCCTATAATTCACCCCTCCACTTT; CDR3aa: CASSTSPGGAYNSPLHF
v_gene: TRBV3-1/TRBV3-2; j_gene: TRBJ2-5; d_gene: TRBD1; abundance: few; CDR3nt: TGTGCCAGCAGCCAATCGGGGACAGGGGGCGTAGATCCCCAGTACTTC; CDR3aa: CASSQSGTGGVDPQYF
v_gene: TRBV12-5; j_gene: TRBJ1-5; d_gene: TRBD1; abundance: -; CDR3nt: TGTGCTAGTGGTCCCGGGACAGGCAATCAGCCCCAGCATTTT; CDR3aa: CASGPGTGNQPQHF
v_gene: TRBV12-5; j_gene: TRBJ2-3; d_gene: -; abundance: many; CDR3nt: TGTGCTAGTGGGCTCCACGGGGTCGGCACAGATACGCAGTATTTT; CDR3aa: CASGLHGVGTDTQYF
v_gene: TRBV7-6; j_gene: TRBJ2-1; d_gene: TRBD1; abundance: -; CDR3nt: TGTGCCAGCAGCCAGTACAGGGGAAGGCGCAATGAGCAGTTCTTC; CDR3aa: CASSQYRGRRNEQFF
v_gene: TRBV20-1; j_gene: TRBJ1-1; d_gene: -; abundance: -; CDR3nt: TGCAGTGCTAGCGGACAGACTGAAGCTTTCTTT; CDR3aa: CSASGQTEAFF
v_gene: TRBV9; j_gene: TRBJ1-2; d_gene: -; abundance: -; CDR3nt: TGTGCCAGCAGCGTAGTAGTCAGGGTGCCTCAAGGGAACTATGGCTACACCTTC; CDR3aa: CASSVVVRVPQGNYGYTF
v_gene: TRBV4-1; j_gene: TRBJ2-3; d_gene: -; abundance: -; CDR3nt: TGCGCCAGCAGCCAAGCAGGGGACACAGATACGCAGTATTTT; CDR3aa: CASSQAGDTDTQYF
v_gene: TRBV6-5; j_gene: TRBJ1-1; d_gene: -; abundance: once; CDR3nt: TGTGCCAGCAGTTTGGACAGTATGGCTTTCTTT; CDR3aa: CASSLDSMAFF
v_gene: TRBV10-3; j_gene: TRBJ1-1; d_gene: -; abundance: -; CDR3nt: TGTGCCATCAAGGGAGGGCAGTTGAACACTGAAGCTTTCTTT; CDR3aa: CAIKGGQLNTEAFF
v_gene: TRBV6-6; j_gene: TRBJ2-1; d_gene: TRBD1; abundance: -; CDR3nt: TGTGCCAGCAGTCACAGGGGGCTTGGGGCGGGTAACAATGAGCAGTTCTTC; CDR3aa: CASSHRGLGAGNNEQFF
v_gene: TRBV6-5; j_gene: TRBJ1-1; d_gene: -; abundance: few; CDR3nt: TGTGCCAGCAGTTCCGGGGGCACTGAAGCTTTCTTT; CDR3aa: CASSSGGTEAFF
v_gene: TRBV9; j_gene: TRBJ2-3; d_gene: TRBD2; abundance: -; CDR3nt: TGTGCCAGCAGCCCTACTAGCGTTGGGACAGATACGCAGTATTTT; CDR3aa: CASSPTSVGTDTQYF
v_gene: TRBV7-2; j_gene: TRBJ2-5; d_gene: TRBD2; abundance: -; CDR3nt: TGTGCCAGCAGCTTAGCGTGGACTAGCGGCCAAGAGACCCAGTACTTC; CDR3aa: CASSLAWTSGQETQYF
v_gene: TRBV10-3; j_gene: TRBJ1-5; d_gene: TRBD1; abundance: -; CDR3nt: TGTGCCATCAGCCGCGACAGGGGGAATCAGCCCCAGCATTTT; CDR3aa: CAISRDRGNQPQHF
v_gene: TRBV18; j_gene: TRBJ1-4; d_gene: -; abundance: -; CDR3nt: TGTGCCAGCTCACCAGGGGAGACAACAACTAATGAAAAACTGTTTTTT; CDR3aa: CASSPGETTTNEKLFF
v_gene: TRBV28; j_gene: TRBJ2-7; d_gene: TRBD1; abundance: -; CDR3nt: TGTGCCAGCAGTTCCGACAGGGCCCCCGAGCAGTACTTC; CDR3aa: CASSSDRAPEQYF
v_gene: TRBV7-2; j_gene: TRBJ1-2; d_gene: -; abundance: -; CDR3nt: TGTGCCAGCAGCCGCCTTGGGGGGATGGATGGCTACACCTTC; CDR3aa: CASSRLGGMDGYTF
v_gene: TRBV2; j_gene: TRBJ1-1; d_gene: -; abundance: once; CDR3nt: TGTGCCAGCAGTGGGCAGGGGCTTGAAGCTTTCTTT; CDR3aa: CASSGQGLEAFF
v_gene: TRBV11-2; j_gene: TRBJ2-3; d_gene: TRBD2; abundance: -; CDR3nt: TGTGCCAGCAGCTCTAACAGCGGGGGGCAGGATACGCAGTATTTT; CDR3aa: CASSSNSGGQDTQYF
v_gene: TRBV5-1; j_gene: TRBJ1-1; d_gene: TRBD1; abundance: -; CDR3nt: TGCGCCAGCAGCTTGGGTCAGGGGGCGCGGGCGGACACTGAAGCTTTCTTT; CDR3aa: CASSLGQGARADTEAFF
v_gene: TRBV3-1/TRBV3-2; j_gene: TRBJ2-3; d_gene: -; abundance: -; CDR3nt: TGTGCCAGCAGCCAAGCCAGCGCTGGAGATACGCAGTATTTT; CDR3aa: CASSQASAGDTQYF
v_gene: TRBV2; j_gene: TRBJ1-2; d_gene: TRBD1; abundance: -; CDR3nt: TGTGCCAGCAGTGAAGCGATTGGACAGGGGAAGAGCTATGGCTACACCTTC; CDR3aa: CASSEAIGQGKSYGYTF
v_gene: TRBV21-1; j_gene: TRBJ2-1; d_gene: -; abundance: -; CDR3nt: TGTGCCAGCAGCCCAAGGGGTGGGGTCAATGAGCAGTTCTTC; CDR3aa: CASSPRGGVNEQFF
v_gene: TRBV5-1; j_gene: TRBJ1-5; d_gene: -; abundance: -; CDR3nt: TGCGCCAGCAGCTTGGACAGCTTTAGCAATCAGCCCCAGCATTTT; CDR3aa: CASSLDSFSNQPQHF
v_gene: TRBV12-3/TRBV12-4; j_gene: TRBJ2-7; d_gene: -; abundance: -; CDR3nt: TGTGCCAGCAGTTCGTCGCGGCAATACGAGCAGTACTTC; CDR3aa: CASSSSRQYEQYF
v_gene: TRBV18; j_gene: TRBJ1-5; d_gene: -; abundance: medium-sized; CDR3nt: TGTGCCAGCTCACCAATCAGAGAGGATTCCCAGCATTTT; CDR3aa: CASSPIREDSQHF
v_gene: TRBV5-5; j_gene: TRBJ2-7; d_gene: TRBD1; abundance: -; CDR3nt: TGTGCCAGCAGCTTGGGTGGACAGGGACCTCATTACGAGCAGTACTTC; CDR3aa: CASSLGGQGPHYEQYF
v_gene: TRBV2; j_gene: TRBJ2-7; d_gene: -; abundance: -; CDR3nt: TGTGCCAGCAGACAGGGCTACGAGCAGTACTTC; CDR3aa: CASRQGYEQYF
v_gene: TRBV18; j_gene: TRBJ2-3; d_gene: TRBD1; abundance: -; CDR3nt: TGTGCCAGCTCACCCACGCGCCCCGGGACAGGGGCAGATACGCAGTATTTT; CDR3aa: CASSPTRPGTGADTQYF
v_gene: TRBV2; j_gene: TRBJ2-1; d_gene: TRBD2; abundance: -; CDR3nt: TGTGCCAGCAGAGGGACTAGCGGGGGGGCTCGGGTAGGTTTCTTC; CDR3aa: CASRGTSGGARVGFF
v_gene: TRBV6-4; j_gene: TRBJ1-2; d_gene: -; abundance: -; CDR3nt: TGTGCCAGCAGTGGATACGGGGACGGGGGGTCGTATGGCTACACCTTC; CDR3aa: CASSGYGDGGSYGYTF
v_gene: TRBV28; j_gene: TRBJ2-2; d_gene: -; abundance: -; CDR3nt: TGTGCCAGCAGTTTAGGGCACCGAACTTACACCGGGGAGCTGTTTTTT; CDR3aa: CASSLGHRTYTGELFF
v_gene: TRBV9; j_gene: TRBJ1-3; d_gene: -; abundance: -; CDR3nt: TGTGCCAGCAGTGGCGGGACTTCGGGAAACACCATATATTTT; CDR3aa: CASSGGTSGNTIYF
v_gene: TRBV14; j_gene: TRBJ1-2; d_gene: -; abundance: -; CDR3nt: TGTGCCAGCAGCCAAGGAAGCTGGGGGGTTAACTATGGCTACACCTTC; CDR3aa: CASSQGSWGVNYGYTF
v_gene: TRBV3-1/TRBV3-2; j_gene: TRBJ1-4; d_gene: -; abundance: few; CDR3nt: TGTGCCAGCAGCCGTGGGGGGTATGGGGAAAAACTGTTTTTT; CDR3aa: CASSRGGYGEKLFF